This TCR beta chain was identified in a study of cytomegalovirus exposure and HLA in healthy donors. Findings and caveats of the study: Available immune exposure information was restricted to CMV serostatus only. Sequencing likely produced, as an artifact, a cluster of highly shared sequence variants. Cytomegalovirus status was reportedly diagnosed by the classifier with high sensitivity and specificity.

There are 13 residues in the CDR3. From germline, CDR1 is LNHDA and CDR2 SQIVND (reference sequence). J gave up 2 bases and V 9 bases, and 7 bases lay outside the gene matches. Notes on this clone: Its antigen is undetermined.

PCR amplification relied on 60 Vbeta primers (plus 13 Jbeta primers). Generated by immunoSEQ multiplex PCR, the TCRdb table keeps only in-frame clones and is missing some. The sample comprises 18,000 or so clones, more than 65% of which are singletons, and less than 4.5% rests with the top ten. This receptor was obtained from a man aged 18 to 30 in good health and CMV-seronegative. Sequenced material: PBMCs. The chain recombines TRBV19 with TRBJ2-7; TRBD1 aligns across 7 bases. The DNA for the CDR3 is TGTGCCAGCGAACCGGGACAGCCCTACGAGCAGTACTTC. Protein sequence: CASEPGQPYEQYF. Together with reference TRBV19 and TRBJ2-7, the CDR3 gives the full variable domain: DGGITQSPKYLFRKEGQNVTLSCEQNLNHDAMYWYRQDPGQGLRLIYYSQIVNDFQKGDIAEGYSVSREKKESFPLTVTSAQKNPTAFYLCASEPGQPYEQYFGPGTRLTVT.